The 29 T cell receptor beta chains below all came from one sample that was sequenced in a study of blood T cell repertoires in COVID-19. Sequencing was performed with immunoSEQ multiplex PCR; in TCRdb, only in-frame clones are kept and a portion is missing. The table includes about 210,000 clones, 88% detected once. Sequencing input: peripheral blood. Every receptor here comes from a man aged 65 to 85 with acute or convalescent COVID-19.

The chain couples TRBV5-1 to TRBJ1-2, with 11 positions matching TRBD1. Germline-derived CDR1 and CDR2 are SGHRS and YFSETQ. The junction had 7 bases not matched to a gene; V was cut back by 4 bases and J by 8 bases. There are 14 residues in the CDR3. Here the CDR3 reads CASSTGQGARGYTF. For the CDR3, the DNA is TGCGCCAGCAGCACAGGACAGGGGGCTCGAGGCTACACCTTC.

This clone was detected once. This chain connects TRBV5-1 to TRBJ2-1; 9 bases match TRBD2. CDR1 and CDR2 from the germline V gene are SGHRS and YFSETQ. This CDR3 region has 14 residues. With V trimmed by 0 bases and J by 14 bases, 9 bases remained unmatched. CDR3 sequence reads: CASSLAEAGGTEFF. The CDR3, as DNA: TGCGCCAGCAGCTTGGCGGAGGCGGGAGGGACGGAGTTCTTC.

This chain uses TRBV2 with TRBJ1-5, with 7 bases lining up with TRBD1. Germline V lookup: CDR1 SNHLY, CDR2 FYNNEI. This CDR3 comprises 16 residues. The V segment lost 0 bases and the J segment 6 bases; nucleotides outside the gene matches: 8. The CDR3 DNA reads as TGTGCCAGCAGTGAAGCGGCGACAGGGAGAACTCAGCCCCAGCATTTT. Protein product: CASSEAATGRTQPQHF.

This clone was observed a few times. The chain joins TRBV7-2 to TRBJ2-1; TRBD1 agrees at 7 bases. CDR1 and CDR2 (germline): SGHTA, FQGNSA. This CDR3 is built from 15 residues. V gave up 5 bases and J gave up 2 bases; unmatched junction bases: 6. The CDR3 DNA follows: TGTGCCAGCAGCCCTACAGGGGAGACCTACAATGAGCAGTTCTTC. Its translation is CASSPTGETYNEQFF.

The V and J genes are TRBV27 and TRBJ1-5, with 11 bases aligning to TRBD1. CDR3 length equals 16 residues. Looked up from germline, CDR1 is MNHEY and CDR2 is SMNVEV (reference sequence). J gave up 4 bases and V 0 bases, and 2 bases lay outside the gene matches. The CDR3 protein is CASSLSGTGGNQPQHF. For the CDR3, the DNA is TGTGCCAGCAGTTTATCAGGGACAGGGGGGAATCAGCCCCAGCATTTT.

The rearrangement links TRBV25-1 to TRBJ2-7; 11 bases map to TRBD2. V lost 10 bases, J lost 0 bases, and 11 bases stayed unmatched. The CDR3 sequence is 16 residues long. Germline V gives CDR1 MGHDK, CDR2 SYGVNS. The CDR3: CATSGTSGKRSYEQYF. The CDR3 coding sequence is TGTGCCACCTCCGGGACTAGCGGTAAACGCTCCTACGAGCAGTACTTC.

The chain links TRBV28 to TRBJ1-2, with 9 bases identical to TRBD1. Germline V CDR1 and CDR2: MDHEN, SYDVKM. The CDR3 is made up of 15 amino acids. Trimming took 5 bases from V and 5 from J; bases not matched to a gene: 9. The CDR3 DNA reads TGTGCCAGCAGTCAAATACAGGGGGCGGGGTATGGCTACACCTTC. Translating gives CASSQIQGAGYGYTF.

This clone was seen just once. The chain combines TRBV5-1 with TRBJ2-5; 11 bases match TRBD2. V shed 5 bases and J 4 bases; nucleotides not matched to a gene: 7. The CDR3 runs 15 residues. Germline CDR1 reads SGHRS; CDR2 reads YFSETQ. The CDR3 DNA reads TGCGCCAGCAGTCTATCCGGGACTAGCGGAGAGACCCAGTACTTC. Residues: CASSLSGTSGETQYF.

The gene calls are TRBV5-1 and TRBJ2-7; D perhaps matches TRBD2 (5 bases). CDR3 length: 13 amino acids. V was cut by 4 bases and J by 0 bases, with 8 bases left in between. The germline V gene has CDR1 SGHRS and CDR2 YFSETQ. The CDR3 nucleotides read TGCGCCAGCAGCCCGGGGAACTCCTACGAGCAGTACTTC. This encodes CASSPGNSYEQYF.

The chain links TRBV3-1 (or the pseudogene TRBV3-2) to TRBJ1-2, with TRBD1 as a possible D gene (5 bases). V gave up 5 bases and J gave up 0 bases, with 13 bases separating them. The CDR3 extends over 15 amino acids. Germline V gives CDR1 LGHDT, CDR2 YNNKEL (reference sequence). This CDR3 is CASSFRQRPNYGYTF. The CDR3 coding sequence is TGTGCCAGCAGCTTTCGACAGAGACCTAACTATGGCTACACCTTC.

This clone was counted between two and nine times. V usage is TRBV18 and J usage is TRBJ1-5; no firm D call. Per germline, CDR1 KGHSH and CDR2 LQKENI. V gave up 2 bases and J gave up 0 bases, with 8 bases separating them. CDR3 length equals 15 residues. The CDR3 DNA is TGTGCCAGCTCACCAGCGGGGAATAGCAATCAGCCCCAGCATTTT. Protein: CASSPAGNSNQPQHF.

The V call is TRBV10-3, the J call TRBJ1-2, with TRBD1 matching over 7 bases. Looked up from germline, CDR1 is ENHRY and CDR2 is SYGVKD. V dropped 6 bases and J dropped 5; count of bases not matched to a gene: 9. The CDR3 loop spans 14 amino acids. CDR3 in DNA: TGTGCCATCAGAGAAGGGGGCAGCGGGTATGGCTACACCTTC. Its protein product is CAIREGGSGYGYTF.

The DNA for the CDR3 is TGTGCCCCGAACACAGACAGGGGGCCCAAGACCCAGTACTTC. This codes for CAPNTDRGPKTQYF. The chain couples TRBV6-5 to TRBJ2-5; 10 bases fit TRBD1. Germline V gives CDR1 MNHEY, CDR2 SVGAGI. This CDR3 spans 14 amino acids. The V and J ends lost 11 bases and 6 bases, in that order; junction bases with no gene match: 12.

This chain joins TRBV5-1 and TRBJ2-5, with a weak D call TRBD2 (7 bases). The V end lost 4 bases, the J end lost 3 bases, and 19 bases lay between the germline ends. Germline assignment: CDR1 SGHRS and CDR2 YFSETQ. CDR3 length: 16 amino acids. Written as DNA, the CDR3 is TGCGCCAGCAGCCCCGGGGGCGCGGGAGTGGAAGAGACCCAGTACTTC. Its protein is CASSPGGAGVEETQYF.

CDR3 bases: TGTGCCAGCAGACAATCGACAGGGGTGAGAAATTCACCCCTCCACTTT. Encoded protein: CASRQSTGVRNSPLHF. The chain couples TRBV5-5 to TRBJ1-6, with 8 bases lining up with TRBD1. This CDR3 comprises 16 residues. Germline values: CDR1 SGHKS, CDR2 YYEKEE (reference sequence). V gave up 5 bases and J gave up 7 bases; unmatched junction bases: 11.

The chain combines TRBV27 with TRBJ1-1; D is ambiguous. In germline, CDR1 is MNHEY, CDR2 SMNVEV (reference sequence). CDR3 length: 13 residues. V gave up 6 bases and J gave up 10 bases, with 18 bases separating them. The CDR3 bases are TGTGCCAGCAGAAACAGACCTGAACTTGCAGCTTTCTTT. Protein: CASRNRPELAAFF.

The chain employs TRBV20-1 and TRBJ2-3; D remains unclear. This CDR3 is 11 amino acids long. The germline CDR1 and CDR2 sequences are DFQATT and SNEGSKA (reference sequence). Trimming removed 5 bases from V and 5 bases from J, with 8 bases in between. CDR3 sequence: CSAHPGDTQYF. The CDR3 coding sequence is TGCAGTGCTCATCCCGGAGATACGCAGTATTTT.

The chain is built from TRBV28 and TRBJ1-1; D is unresolved. CDR3 length: 12 amino acids. V dropped 5 bases and J dropped 8 bases, with 12 bases sitting between them. Germline V lookup: CDR1 MDHEN, CDR2 SYDVKM. The CDR3, as DNA: TGTGCCAGCAGTCCCGCCCGCCGGGAAGCTTTCTTT. This sequence encodes CASSPARREAFF.

The rearrangement uses TRBV27 and TRBJ2-1; D gene ambiguous. This CDR3 is built from 14 residues. V was clipped by 5 bases and J by 6 bases, with 14 bases between them. Germline-derived CDR1 and CDR2 are MNHEY and SMNVEV (reference sequence). As DNA, the CDR3 is TGTGCCAGCAGTGGGCAGACCCGCCCCAATGAGCAGTTCTTC. This sequence encodes CASSGQTRPNEQFF.

V and J are TRBV11-2 and TRBJ2-3; 8 bases fit TRBD1. CDR3 length: 12 amino acids. V gave up 5 bases and J gave up 6 bases; unmatched junction bases: 1. CDR1 and CDR2 (germline): SGHAT, FQNNGV. Written as DNA, the CDR3 is TGTGCCAGCAGCCGGACAGGGGATACGCAGTATTTT. As protein: CASSRTGDTQYF.

The V gene is TRBV7-8, the J gene TRBJ1-5; D is unresolved. This CDR3 spans 13 amino acids. Looked up from germline, CDR1 is SGHVS and CDR2 is FQNEAQ. Trimming cost V 5 bases and J 4 bases, with 9 bases left between them. CDR3 sequence (DNA): TGTGCCAGCAGCCCGACTGAAAATCAGCCCCAGCATTTT. It yields the protein CASSPTENQPQHF.

The J gene is TRBJ2-1, the V gene TRBV5-1; 11 nucleotides match TRBD1. Germline CDR1 is SGHRS and CDR2 is YFSETQ. CDR3 length: 17 residues. The V and J ends lost 4 bases and 4 bases, in that order; junction bases with no gene match: 10. For the CDR3, the DNA is TGCGCCAGCAGCCTTACCGGGACAGGGGGGAAATACAATGAGCAGTTCTTC. This translates into CASSLTGTGGKYNEQFF.

The V call is TRBV11-1, the J call TRBJ1-4, with D perhaps TRBD1 (5 bases). The ends were cut back, 2 bases at V and 7 bases at J, with 11 bases in the middle. The CDR3 runs 14 residues. The germline gives CDR1 SGHAT, CDR2 FQDESV (reference sequence). The CDR3 loop reads CASSLSRVAEKLFF. DNA for the CDR3: TGTGCCAGCAGCTTATCCAGGGTGGCTGAAAAACTGTTTTTT. Looking up the rest from reference TRBV11-1 and TRBJ1-4 gives the full variable domain: EAEVAQSPRYKITEKSQAVAFWCDPISGHATLYWYRQILGQGPELLVQFQDESVVDDSQLPKDRFSAERLKGVDSTLKIQPAELGDSAMYLCASSLSRVAEKLFFGSGTQLSVL.

This chain connects TRBV19 to TRBJ2-4, with TRBD2 matching over 10 bases. Germline CDR1 reads LNHDA; CDR2 reads SQIVND (reference sequence). V was pared by 2 bases and J by 0 bases, with 4 bases of the junction left unmatched. This CDR3 spans 17 amino acids. CDR3 DNA: TGTGCCAGTAGTATAATCACTAGCGGGATAGCCAAAAACATTCAGTACTTC. Amino acid sequence: CASSIITSGIAKNIQYF. Full variable domain (missing parts from reference TRBV19 and TRBJ2-4): DGGITQSPKYLFRKEGQNVTLSCEQNLNHDAMYWYRQDPGQGLRLIYYSQIVNDFQKGDIAEGYSVSREKKESFPLTVTSAQKNPTAFYLCASSIITSGIAKNIQYFGAGTRLSVL.

The chain joins TRBV9 to TRBJ2-1, with D unresolved. Germline CDR1 is SGDLS and CDR2 is YYNGEE. V shed 0 bases and J shed 6 bases, with 7 bases lying between them. This CDR3 has 13 residues. Here the CDR3 DNA reads TGTGCCAGCAGCGTAGCTGGCGGCAATGAGCAGTTCTTC. It codes for CASSVAGGNEQFF. The full variable domain, its missing parts supplied by reference TRBV9 and TRBJ2-1, is DSGVTQTPKHLITATGQRVTLRCSPRSGDLSVYWYQQSLDQGLQFLIQYYNGEERAKGNILERFSAQQFPDLHSELNLSSLELGDSALYFCASSVAGGNEQFFGPGTRLTVL.

The chain is built from TRBV5-4 and TRBJ2-7; the match to TRBD1 covers 10 bases. The CDR3 spans 14 residues. V shed 4 bases and J 3 bases; nucleotides not matched to a gene: 4. The germline gives CDR1 SGHNT, CDR2 YYREEE (reference sequence). The CDR3 nucleotides are TGTGCCAGCAGCACAGGGACAGGGGACTACGAGCAGTACTTC. Translated, it gives CASSTGTGDYEQYF.

This chain links TRBV24-1 with TRBJ2-1; TRBD1 might be the D (5 bases). CDR1 and CDR2 from the germline V gene are KGHDR and SFDVKD. CDR3 length equals 12 residues. Between the trimmed V and J ends, which lost 3 bases and 9 bases, there was a span of 8 bases. The CDR3 loop reads CATSDAGFEQFF. The CDR3 nucleotides read TGTGCCACCAGTGATGCAGGGTTTGAGCAGTTCTTC.

This chain connects TRBV5-5 to TRBJ2-5; TRBD2 agrees at 9 bases. The CDR3 consists of 14 residues. Germline V gene sequence: CDR1 SGHKS, CDR2 YYEKEE (reference sequence). V lost 4 bases to trimming and J lost 5 bases; unmatched junction nucleotides: 6. The DNA for the CDR3 is TGTGCCAGCAGCGGAGGGACTAGCATGGAGACCCAGTACTTC. It encodes CASSGGTSMETQYF. Full variable domain (remainder filled in from reference TRBV5-5 and TRBJ2-5): DAGVTQSPTHLIKTRGQQVTLRCSPISGHKSVSWYQQVLGQGPQFIFQYYEKEERGRGNFPDRFSARQFPNYSSELNVNALLLGDSALYLCASSGGTSMETQYFGPGTRLLVL.

V and J are TRBV24-1 and TRBJ2-3; D call uncertain. Germline V gives CDR1 KGHDR, CDR2 SFDVKD. There are 13 residues in the CDR3. Trimming cost V 3 bases and J 4 bases, with 7 bases left between them. CDR3 DNA sequence: TGTGCCACCAGTGATCAGATTCCAGATACGCAGTATTTT. Translated, it gives CATSDQIPDTQYF.